Listed here are 18 T cell receptor beta chains from one sample, sequenced in a study of identical twins (dated by TCRdb to about 2016). The library was prepared using 5' RACE. Instrument on record: Illumina HiSeq 2000. The raw public reads went through TCRdb reprocessing: fastp at Q25, MiXCR clone calling, in-frame beta chains kept. Each entry is one CDR3 protein sequence, shown with its most common DNA and genes. The table for this sample lists some 570,000 distinct CDR3 sequences; about 20% of them were counted only once. The top ten constitute approximately 0.48% of the sample. These data also formed part of another study, on yellow fever vaccine responses in identical twins.

Sequenced: CD4+ T cells sorted from blood. The origin of the receptors is a woman aged 18-29 years in good health.

This chain uses TRBV5-1 with TRBJ2-3, with 8 bases that match TRBD2. Unmatched junction bases numbered 10, after V lost 3 bases and J lost 4 bases. Looked up from germline, CDR1 is SGHRS and CDR2 is YFSETQ. This CDR3 is built from 16 residues. The CDR3 protein is CASSSARSGKADTQYF. The CDR3, as DNA: TGCGCCAGCAGCTCCGCCCGTAGCGGGAAGGCAGATACGCAGTATTTT.

This sequence joins TRBV10-3 and TRBJ2-5; 14 bases fit TRBD2. The CDR3 totals 19 residues. Losses at the gene ends were 3 bases for V and 1 base for J; bases not matched to a gene: 10. The germline V gene has CDR1 ENHRY and CDR2 SYGVKD. DNA for the CDR3: TGTGCCATCAGTGATCCCGGGACTAGCGGGAGCGGGGGCCAAGAGACCCAGTACTTC. Translation gives CAISDPGTSGSGGQETQYF.

The DNA for the CDR3 is TGTGCCAGCAGCCCCAGGACGGCCGAGCAGTACTTC. Amino acids: CASSPRTAEQYF. The chain is built from TRBV7-9 and TRBJ2-7; D is unclear. The CDR3 is 12 residues long. CDR1 is SEHNR, CDR2 FQNEAQ, per germline (reference sequence). Trimming removed 5 bases at V and 6 bases at J, with 11 bases between.

This chain connects TRBV25-1 to TRBJ1-4; a possible D gene is TRBD1 (5 bases). Germline CDR1 is MGHDK and CDR2 is SYGVNS. V was pared by 3 bases and J by 4 bases, with 9 bases between. The CDR3 length is 14 residues. CDR3 residues: CASSDPGGNEKLFF. CDR3 nucleotides: TGTGCCAGCAGTGATCCCGGGGGTAATGAAAAACTGTTTTTT.

This clonotype appeared a few times. Since a much larger clone is just one base distant, this may be a read error. The chain has TRBV7-6 and TRBJ2-3; a weak D match, TRBD2 (5 bases). The germline V gene encodes CDR1 SGHVS and CDR2 FNYEAQ. The CDR3 extends over 16 amino acids. This chain's CDR3 is CACSYQRTGYTDTQYF. CDR3 in DNA: TGTGCCTGCAGCTACCAACGGACGGGGTACACAGATACGCAGTATTTT. The complete variable domain, with remaining parts taken from reference TRBV7-6 and TRBJ2-3, reads GAGVSQSPRYKVTKRGQDVALRCDPISGHVSLYWYRQALGQGPEFLTYFNYEAQQDKSGLPNDRFSAERPEGSISTLTIQRTEQRDSAMYRCACSYQRTGYTDTQYFGPGTRLTVL.

This clonotype has just a few counts. DNA for the CDR3: TGTGCCAGCAGCGCGACGAATGGCGCCTACAATGAGCAGTTCTTC. Translated: CASSATNGAYNEQFF. The chain employs TRBV9 and TRBJ2-1; D is unresolved. The germline gives CDR1 SGDLS, CDR2 YYNGEE. Trimming cost V 3 bases and J 2 bases, with 12 bases left between them. There are 15 residues in the CDR3.

The CDR3 region is CASSPGTSGGTSTDTQYF. The CDR3 nucleotides read TGTGCCAGTAGTCCCGGGACTAGCGGGGGTACTAGCACAGATACGCAGTATTTT. The V gene is TRBV19, the J gene TRBJ2-3, with 14 positions matching TRBD2. Trimming cost V 5 bases and J 0 bases; bases outside gene matches: 7. This CDR3 region has 18 residues. Germline loops: CDR1 LNHDA, CDR2 SQIVND (reference sequence).

The sample holds many counts of this clonotype. The chain joins TRBV6-1 to TRBJ2-3; D remains ambiguous. CDR3 length: 10 amino acids. The ends were cut back, 8 bases at V and 5 bases at J, with 5 bases in the middle. Germline V gene sequence: CDR1 MNHNS, CDR2 SASEGT. CDR3 in amino acids: CASGGDTQYF. The CDR3 coding sequence is TGTGCCAGCGGCGGAGATACGCAGTATTTT.

A few counts support this clonotype. The chain combines TRBV29-1 with TRBJ2-6; TRBD2 might be the D (6 bases). Per germline, CDR1 SQVTM and CDR2 ANQGSEA. The V gene lost 5 bases and the J gene lost 4 bases, with 24 bases spanning the gap. The CDR3 is 18 residues long. The CDR3 loop reads CSVIVEGTRGFGANVLTF. The CDR3 DNA reads as TGCAGCGTTATAGTAGAGGGGACCCGGGGGTTCGGGGCCAACGTCCTGACTTTC.

The J gene is TRBJ2-5, the V gene TRBV2; 11 positions agree with TRBD2. The CDR3 is made up of 18 amino acids. Trimming took 6 bases from V and 3 from J; bases not matched to a gene: 15. Germline values: CDR1 SNHLY, CDR2 FYNNEI. The CDR3 sequence is CASRGGTSGSYGEETQYF. The CDR3 DNA reads as TGTGCCAGCAGGGGAGGTACTAGCGGGAGTTACGGGGAAGAGACCCAGTACTTC.

This clonotype was recorded at least ten times. V is TRBV12-3 or TRBV12-4 and J is TRBJ1-2, with 8 bases matching TRBD1. Unmatched junction bases numbered 8, after V lost 5 bases and J lost 6 bases. The CDR3 loop spans 14 amino acids. Here the CDR3 reads CASSPPPGGNGYTF. The CDR3 DNA sequence: TGTGCCAGCAGTCCTCCACCAGGGGGCAATGGCTACACCTTC.

In its sample, this clonotype was seen a few times. The chain couples TRBV27 to TRBJ2-5, with D tentatively TRBD1 (5 bases). V lost 5 bases and J lost 5, with 12 bases in between. Germline V gene sequence: CDR1 MNHEY, CDR2 SMNVEV (reference sequence). CDR3 length: 13 amino acids. CDR3 in amino acids: CASSRKGLETQYF. The CDR3 bases are TGTGCCAGCAGTCGAAAGGGGTTGGAGACCCAGTACTTC.

This clonotype turned up a few times. The chain couples TRBV11-2 to TRBJ1-4; TRBD1 aligns across 8 bases. Germline assignment: CDR1 SGHAT and CDR2 FQNNGV. V shed 2 bases, J shed 3 bases, and the junction held 14 bases outside the gene matches. The CDR3 spans 19 residues. CDR3 nucleotide sequence: TGTGCCAGCAGCTTACGTTGGGACAGGCCCCGTCAGGCTAATGAAAAACTGTTTTTT. Protein: CASSLRWDRPRQANEKLFF.

This clonotype was detected only a few times. This sequence joins TRBV24-1 and TRBJ2-1; D perhaps matches TRBD2 (6 bases). Trimming pared 4 bases from V and 0 bases from J, leaving 12 bases between. Germline CDR1 reads KGHDR; CDR2 reads SFDVKD. The CDR3 has 16 amino acids. This CDR3 reads CATSEGRRGSYNEQFF. As DNA, the CDR3 is TGTGCCACCAGTGAAGGGAGGCGGGGCTCCTACAATGAGCAGTTCTTC.

The chain is built from TRBV7-2 and TRBJ2-3; 10 nucleotides align to TRBD2. CDR1 and CDR2 from the germline V gene are SGHTA and FQGNSA. Trimming removed 2 bases from V and 5 bases from J; junction bases left unmatched: 7. The CDR3 is 16 amino acids. DNA of the CDR3: TGTGCCAGCAGCTTACTCCTAGCGGGAGCGCGAGATACGCAGTATTTT. As protein: CASSLLLAGARDTQYF.

There are a few counts of this clonotype. This rearrangement joins TRBV20-1 to TRBJ1-2, with a weak D call TRBD1 (5 bases). Trimming took off 0 bases at V and 4 bases at J, with 9 bases between the two ends. CDR3 length equals 13 residues. Germline V CDR1 and CDR2: DFQATT, SNEGSKA (reference sequence). CDR3 protein: CSARDPGTYGYTF. In nucleotides, the CDR3 is TGCAGTGCTAGAGATCCGGGGACCTATGGCTACACCTTC.

The gene calls are TRBV12-3 or TRBV12-4 and TRBJ2-1, with TRBD2 matching over 11 bases. V gave up 5 bases and J gave up 7 bases; unmatched junction bases: 13. The CDR3 spans 17 residues. CDR3 residues: CASSPTSGRRLWNEQFF. The CDR3 nucleotides are TGTGCCAGCAGTCCAACTAGCGGGAGAAGATTATGGAATGAGCAGTTCTTC.

This clonotype was seen a few times. The gene calls are TRBV15 and TRBJ2-3; tentatively, D is TRBD1 (7 bases). This CDR3 region has 16 residues. The germline V gene has CDR1 LNHNV and CDR2 YYDKDF (reference sequence). Trimming pared 5 bases from V and 0 bases from J, leaving 15 bases between. The CDR3 loop is CATSSAGGTSTDTQYF. CDR3 in DNA: TGTGCCACCAGCTCCGCAGGGGGGACGAGCACAGATACGCAGTATTTT.